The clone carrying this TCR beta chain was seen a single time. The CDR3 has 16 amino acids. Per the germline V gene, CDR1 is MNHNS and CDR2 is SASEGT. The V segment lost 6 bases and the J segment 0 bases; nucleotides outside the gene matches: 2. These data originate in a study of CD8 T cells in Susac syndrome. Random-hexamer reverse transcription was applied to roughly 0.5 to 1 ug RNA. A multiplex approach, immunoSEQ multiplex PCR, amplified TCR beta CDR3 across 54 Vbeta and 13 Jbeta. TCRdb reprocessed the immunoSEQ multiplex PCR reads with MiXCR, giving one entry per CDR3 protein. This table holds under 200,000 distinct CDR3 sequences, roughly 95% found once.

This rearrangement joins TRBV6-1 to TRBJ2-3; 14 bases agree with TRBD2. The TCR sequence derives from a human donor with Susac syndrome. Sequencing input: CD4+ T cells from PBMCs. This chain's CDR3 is CASRGLAGGSTDTQYF. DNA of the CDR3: TGTGCCAGCAGAGGACTAGCGGGGGGTAGCACAGATACGCAGTATTTT.